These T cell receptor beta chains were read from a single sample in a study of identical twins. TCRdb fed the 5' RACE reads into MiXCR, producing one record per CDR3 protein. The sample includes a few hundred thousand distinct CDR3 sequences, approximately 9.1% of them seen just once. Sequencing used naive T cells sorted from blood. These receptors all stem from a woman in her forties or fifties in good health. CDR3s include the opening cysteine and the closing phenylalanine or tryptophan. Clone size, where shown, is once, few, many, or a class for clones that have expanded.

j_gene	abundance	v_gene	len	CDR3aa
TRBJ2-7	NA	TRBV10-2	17	CASRRPGTSKEAYEQYF
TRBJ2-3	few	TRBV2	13	CASSGLEGDTQYF
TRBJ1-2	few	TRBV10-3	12	CAISEDRGGYTF
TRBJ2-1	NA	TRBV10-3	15	CAIQDRGNVGNEQFF
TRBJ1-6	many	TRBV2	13	CASSDIKTSPLHF
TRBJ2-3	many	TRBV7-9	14	CASSPLVYSDTQYF
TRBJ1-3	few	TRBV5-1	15	CASSFEDSSGNTIYF
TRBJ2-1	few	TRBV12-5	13	CASGLTIYNEQFF
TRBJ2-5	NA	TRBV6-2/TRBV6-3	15	CASSYPTGEQETQYF
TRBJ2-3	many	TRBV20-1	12	CSRASGADTQYF
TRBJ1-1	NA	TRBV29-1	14	CSSSGGARWTEAFF
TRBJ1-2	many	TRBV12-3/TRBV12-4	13	CASSLTANYGYTF
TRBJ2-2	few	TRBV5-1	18	CASSLGSSGAFYTGELFF
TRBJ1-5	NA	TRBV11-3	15	CASSLDARHGQPQHF
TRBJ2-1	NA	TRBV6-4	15	CASSLDRNIGNEQFF
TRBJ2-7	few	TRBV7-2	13	CASSRAGPREQYF
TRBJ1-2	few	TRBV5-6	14	CASSLGTGNSGYTF
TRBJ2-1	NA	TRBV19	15	CASRLTRGGYNEQFF
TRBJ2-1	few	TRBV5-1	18	CASSLVRSGRASINEQFF
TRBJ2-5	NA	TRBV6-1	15	CTSSEDSVWGETQYF
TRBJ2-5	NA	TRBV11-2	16	CASSLVSALSQETQYF
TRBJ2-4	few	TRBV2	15	CASSEITAGPNIQYF
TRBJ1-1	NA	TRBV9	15	CASSVVTGRNTEAFF
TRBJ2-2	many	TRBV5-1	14	CASSLPLNTGELFF
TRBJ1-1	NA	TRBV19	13	CASSTQTRTEAFF
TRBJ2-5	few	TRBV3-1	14	CASSQDQGTETQYF
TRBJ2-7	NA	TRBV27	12	CASQATSYEQYF
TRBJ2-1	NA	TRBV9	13	CASSVDADYEQFF